Shown below are 9 T cell receptor beta chains from a single sample sequenced in a study of T cell changes during pregnancy in multiple sclerosis. Measured with immunoSEQ multiplex PCR; TCRdb has only the in-frame clones, and not every one. Altogether over 50,000 clones are present, just under 90% being singletons, with the ten largest covering almost 0.9%. The starting material was peripheral blood, obtained in the first trimester of pregnancy. Every receptor here comes from a female donor in good health, enrolled as a control in a pregnancy study.

The rearrangement links TRBV5-1 to TRBJ1-3; D gene ambiguous. Trimming removed 1 base from V and 9 bases from J, with 11 bases in between. Germline CDR1 and CDR2: SGHRS and YFSETQ. This CDR3 contains 13 residues. CDR3 sequence: CASSLIARGTIYF. The CDR3 DNA sequence: TGCGCCAGCAGCTTGATAGCTCGCGGCACCATATATTTT.

The rearrangement uses TRBV11-1 and TRBJ1-1, with 7 bases matching TRBD1. Germline V gene lookup returns CDR1 SGHAT and CDR2 FQDESV (reference sequence). After removal of 1 base from V and 1 base from J, the junction contained 9 bases not matched to a gene. The CDR3 covers 17 residues. CDR3 loop: CASSLGILGQSNTEAFF. The CDR3 DNA reads as TGTGCCAGCAGCTTAGGAATTTTGGGACAGTCGAACACTGAAGCTTTCTTT. The full variable domain, in which reference TRBV11-1 and TRBJ1-1 provide the parts outside the CDR3, is EAEVAQSPRYKITEKSQAVAFWCDPISGHATLYWYRQILGQGPELLVQFQDESVVDDSQLPKDRFSAERLKGVDSTLKIQPAELGDSAMYLCASSLGILGQSNTEAFFGQGTRLTVV.

The V call is TRBV11-2, the J call TRBJ2-7; tentatively, D is TRBD2 (6 bases). The ends were cut back, 3 bases at V and 2 bases at J, with 11 bases in the middle. The CDR3 has 14 residues. Germline loops: CDR1 SGHAT, CDR2 FQNNGV. The CDR3 loop reads CASSFDPGAYEQYF. In nucleotides, the CDR3 is TGTGCCAGCAGCTTCGATCCGGGAGCCTACGAGCAGTACTTC.

CDR3 region: CASSQDSPYGYTF. The CDR3 DNA sequence: TGTGCCAGCAGCCAGGACAGTCCCTATGGCTACACCTTC. The chain combines TRBV7-9 with TRBJ1-2; TRBD1 is a possible D gene (6 bases). The length of the CDR3 is 13 residues. Per germline, CDR1 SEHNR and CDR2 FQNEAQ (reference sequence). The ends were cut back, 5 bases at V and 4 bases at J, with 11 bases in the middle.

The V and J genes are TRBV27 and TRBJ2-3; 11 bases are shared with TRBD2. CDR3 length: 16 residues. Germline loops: CDR1 MNHEY, CDR2 SMNVEV (reference sequence). V lost 3 bases to trimming and J lost 2 bases; unmatched junction nucleotides: 4. DNA of the CDR3: TGTGCCAGCAGTTTCCTGACTAGCGGGGTCACAGATACGCAGTATTTT. Amino acids: CASSFLTSGVTDTQYF.

This clone appeared a single time. This chain uses TRBV10-3 with TRBJ2-5; TRBD2 aligns across 8 bases. In germline, CDR1 is ENHRY, CDR2 SYGVKD. This CDR3 contains 13 residues. The J segment lost 2 bases and the V segment lost 11 bases, leaving 7 bases of the junction unmatched. CDR3 bases: TGTGCCGGTTCGGGGGGGAGACAAGAGACCCAGTACTTC. Its translation: CAGSGGRQETQYF.

CDR3 bases: TGTGCCAGCAGTTACGGACAGGGGGCGTACTATGGCTACACCTTC. This translates into CASSYGQGAYYGYTF. The genes are TRBV6-5 and TRBJ1-2; 11 bases map to TRBD1. Germline CDR1 reads MNHEY; CDR2 reads SVGAGI. The CDR3 has 15 amino acids. The V gene end was trimmed by 2 bases and the J gene end by 3 bases; junction bases not matched to a gene: 2.

This chain connects TRBV10-3 to TRBJ2-3; possible D gene TRBD1, 6 bases. The ends were cut back, 10 bases at V and 6 bases at J, with 17 bases in the middle. The CDR3 runs 13 residues. Germline CDR1 reads ENHRY; CDR2 reads SYGVKD. CDR3: CATSGTRPDTQYF. CDR3 DNA: TGTGCCACGTCCGGGACACGGCCGGATACGCAGTATTTT.

J is TRBJ1-3 and V is TRBV7-2; D might be TRBD1 (6 bases). The V gene's germline CDR1 is SGHTA and CDR2 FQGNSA. This CDR3 has 14 amino acids. Trimming cost V 6 bases and J 4 bases, with 13 bases left between them. As DNA, the CDR3 is TGTGCCAGCAGTCGAACAGGGAACGGAAACACCATATATTTT. Translated: CASSRTGNGNTIYF. The full variable domain, its missing parts supplied by reference TRBV7-2 and TRBJ1-3, is GAGVSQSPSNKVTEKGKDVELRCDPISGHTALYWYRQSLGQGLEFLIYFQGNSAPDKSGLPSDRFSAERTGGSVSTLTIQRTQQEDSAVYLCASSRTGNGNTIYFGEGSWLTVV.